The 22 T cell receptor beta chains below come from one sample, sequenced in a study of cytomegalovirus exposure and HLA in healthy donors. Vbeta (60) and Jbeta (13) primers were used in the PCR. Profiled with immunoSEQ multiplex PCR; TCRdb holds only in-frame clones, not every one. The table records 55,000 to 75,000 clones, about 87% of them present only once. Material for sequencing was PBMCs. All receptors derive from a man aged 18 to 29 in good health and CMV-seronegative.

The chain has TRBV25-1 and TRBJ1-1, with 7 nucleotides matching TRBD1. V lost 4 bases and J lost 7; bases outside the gene matches: 6. Germline assignment: CDR1 MGHDK and CDR2 SYGVNS. The CDR3 extends over 13 amino acids. The CDR3 here is CASSGDSGNEAFF. The CDR3 nucleotides are TGTGCCAGCAGTGGGGACAGTGGGAATGAAGCTTTCTTT.

V is TRBV28 and J is TRBJ2-7; 7 bases line up with TRBD1. The V gene end was trimmed by 5 bases and the J gene end by 1 base; junction bases not matched to a gene: 5. Germline V gene sequence: CDR1 MDHEN, CDR2 SYDVKM. The CDR3 consists of 14 residues. The CDR3 DNA follows: TGTGCCAGCAGTGCAGTGGGACAGTCCTACGAGCAGTACTTC. Its protein is CASSAVGQSYEQYF. Full variable domain (missing parts from reference TRBV28 and TRBJ2-7): DVKVTQSSRYLVKRTGEKVFLECVQDMDHENMFWYRQDPGLGLRLIYFSYDVKMKEKGDIPEGYSVSREKKERFSLILESASTNQTSMYLCASSAVGQSYEQYFGPGTRLTVT.

The chain joins TRBV2 to TRBJ2-1; D gene unclear. Germline V CDR1 and CDR2: SNHLY, FYNNEI. The length of the CDR3 is 10 residues. V gave up 3 bases and J gave up 10 bases, with 4 bases separating them. This CDR3 is CASSDREQFF. CDR3 nucleotide sequence: TGTGCCAGCAGTGACCGGGAGCAGTTCTTC.

This chain connects TRBV7-9 to TRBJ1-4; possibly TRBD1 for D (6 bases). The CDR3 has 15 residues. Germline V gives CDR1 SEHNR, CDR2 FQNEAQ (reference sequence). V lost 0 bases and J lost 6, with 11 bases in between. The CDR3 spells CASSLAQGRDEKLFF. The DNA of the CDR3 is TGTGCCAGCAGCTTAGCGCAGGGGAGAGATGAAAAACTGTTTTTT.

The chain employs TRBV7-9 and TRBJ2-7; D gene uncertain. The CDR3 sequence is 15 residues long. Per germline, CDR1 SEHNR and CDR2 FQNEAQ (reference sequence). The V end was cut by 4 bases, the J end by 3 bases, with 16 bases between. The DNA of the CDR3 is TGTGCCAGCAGCTCCTCCGAGACTTCCTACTACGAGCAGTACTTC. This gives the protein CASSSSETSYYEQYF.

The rearrangement joins TRBV30 to TRBJ1-5; the D is unclear. Trimming left V 2 bases short and J 5 bases short, with 10 bases between. CDR3 length: 13 residues. Germline CDR1 and CDR2: GTSNPN and SVGIG (reference sequence). This chain's CDR3 is CAWSNEGDQPQHF. In DNA form, the CDR3 reads TGTGCCTGGAGTAACGAGGGTGATCAGCCCCAGCATTTT.

The chain links TRBV28 to TRBJ2-5; tentatively, D is TRBD1 (6 bases). Looked up from germline, CDR1 is MDHEN and CDR2 is SYDVKM. V gave up 6 bases and J gave up 5 bases, with 16 bases separating them. This CDR3 region has 14 residues. CDR3 in DNA: TGTGCCAGCAGCCTCGAAAAGGGACACGAGACCCAGTACTTC. Translation: CASSLEKGHETQYF.

This chain uses TRBV5-1 with TRBJ1-1; 7 positions agree with TRBD1. The germline V gene encodes CDR1 SGHRS and CDR2 YFSETQ. V trimming: 0 bases; J trimming: 4 bases; junction bases outside the gene matches: 6. This CDR3 is 15 amino acids long. The CDR3 spells CASSLGQGVGTEAFF. The CDR3 nucleotides are TGCGCCAGCAGCTTGGGCCAGGGGGTGGGCACTGAAGCTTTCTTT.

The chain links TRBV10-3 to TRBJ2-2; 7 bases are a match to TRBD2. Germline values: CDR1 ENHRY, CDR2 SYGVKD. The CDR3 is made up of 12 amino acids. After removal of 6 bases from V and 5 bases from J, the junction contained 0 bases not matched to a gene. The chain's CDR3 is CAIRAGTGELFF. For the CDR3, the DNA is TGTGCCATCAGAGCGGGAACCGGGGAGCTGTTTTTT.

The V gene is TRBV11-2, the J gene TRBJ2-2; 9 nucleotides agree with TRBD1. This CDR3 has 15 residues. CDR1 and CDR2 from the germline V gene are SGHAT and FQNNGV. The J segment lost 7 bases and the V segment lost 5 bases, leaving 8 bases of the junction unmatched. The CDR3 nucleotides read TGTGCCAGCAGCATACAGGGGGCGCATGGCGGGGAGCTGTTTTTT. Translating it yields CASSIQGAHGGELFF.

The rearrangement uses TRBV7-2 and TRBJ1-1, with D maybe TRBD1 (5 bases). This CDR3 has 15 amino acids. Germline lookup yields CDR1 SGHTA and CDR2 FQGNSA. V was shortened by 0 bases and J by 4 bases, with 12 bases between the two germline ends. This chain's CDR3 is CASSLAVRGLTEAFF. The CDR3 nucleotides are TGTGCCAGCAGCTTAGCGGTAAGGGGACTCACTGAAGCTTTCTTT.

DNA of the CDR3: TGTGCCAGCAGAATGGGACTAGCGGGCGTATACGAGCAGTACTTC. Residues: CASRMGLAGVYEQYF. The rearrangement uses TRBV28 and TRBJ2-7, with 12 bases fitting TRBD2. CDR3 length: 15 residues. The V gene's germline CDR1 is MDHEN and CDR2 SYDVKM. Losses at the gene ends were 6 bases for V and 4 bases for J; bases not matched to a gene: 7.

The chain recombines TRBV11-2 with TRBJ1-1, with 8 positions matching TRBD1. This CDR3 is 15 amino acids long. The V gene's germline CDR1 is SGHAT and CDR2 FQNNGV. V lost 4 bases and J lost 0; bases outside the gene matches: 4. CDR3 protein: CASSSGQGLNTEAFF. The CDR3 region has the DNA TGTGCCAGCAGCTCCGGACAGGGATTGAACACTGAAGCTTTCTTT.

The rearrangement uses TRBV6-4 and TRBJ2-3; D ambiguous. Germline assignment: CDR1 MRHNA and CDR2 SNTAGT. V was trimmed by 4 bases and J by 0 bases, leaving 8 bases between them. The CDR3 consists of 14 residues. The DNA for the CDR3 is TGTGCCAGCAGTGTCTCTACTAGCACAGATACGCAGTATTTT. As protein: CASSVSTSTDTQYF.

The rearrangement links TRBV11-3 to TRBJ2-5; D is unclear. V lost 8 bases to trimming and J lost 3 bases, with 10 bases between them. The CDR3 has 12 amino acids. Looked up from germline, CDR1 is SGHNT and CDR2 is YENEEA. CDR3 sequence: CASLQLKETQYF. In DNA, the CDR3 is TGTGCCAGCCTACAGCTGAAAGAGACCCAGTACTTC. Combining the CDR3 with reference TRBV11-3 and TRBJ2-5 gives the whole variable domain EAGVVQSPRYKIIEKKQPVAFWCNPISGHNTLYWYLQNLGQGPELLIRYENEEAVDDSQLPKDRFSAERLKGVDSTLKIQPAELGDSAVYLCASLQLKETQYFGPGTRLLVL.

The chain recombines TRBV28 with TRBJ1-3; TRBD1 matches at 7 bases. CDR3 length equals 15 residues. The V and J ends lost 3 bases and 0 bases, in that order; junction bases with no gene match: 2. Germline V gives CDR1 MDHEN, CDR2 SYDVKM. Here the CDR3 reads CASSLYRGSGNTIYF. CDR3 coding DNA: TGTGCCAGCAGTTTGTACAGGGGCTCTGGAAACACCATATATTTT. The entire variable domain, with the rest obtained from reference TRBV28 and TRBJ1-3, is as follows: DVKVTQSSRYLVKRTGEKVFLECVQDMDHENMFWYRQDPGLGLRLIYFSYDVKMKEKGDIPEGYSVSREKKERFSLILESASTNQTSMYLCASSLYRGSGNTIYFGEGSWLTVV.

The rearrangement uses TRBV9 and TRBJ1-4, with D possibly TRBD1 on 5 matching bases. The CDR3 runs to 14 residues. V lost 4 bases to trimming and J lost 6 bases, with 13 bases between them. Germline values: CDR1 SGDLS, CDR2 YYNGEE. In DNA, the CDR3 is TGTGCCAGCAGCACGACAGCGTCGCATGAAAAACTGTTTTTT. The encoded protein is CASSTTASHEKLFF.

V usage is TRBV5-1 and J usage is TRBJ1-2; possible D gene TRBD1, 5 bases. V was cut by 2 bases and J by 3 bases, with 11 bases left in between. The CDR3 runs to 14 residues. Germline CDR1 and CDR2: SGHRS and YFSETQ. The CDR3 is CASSFKGLDYGYTF. The CDR3 DNA reads as TGCGCCAGCAGCTTCAAGGGGCTTGACTATGGCTACACCTTC. Using reference TRBV5-1 and TRBJ1-2 for the parts outside the CDR3, the full variable domain is KAGVTQTPRYLIKTRGQQVTLSCSPISGHRSVSWYQQTPGQGLQFLFEYFSETQRNKGNFPGRFSGRQFSNSRSEMNVSTLELGDSALYLCASSFKGLDYGYTFGSGTRLTVV.

The CDR3 DNA sequence: TGTGCCAGCTCACCCCGGGACTATAGGCCTCCCTACGAGCAGTACTTC. This translates into CASSPRDYRPPYEQYF. This chain joins TRBV18 and TRBJ2-7; 7 bases fit TRBD2. The CDR3 is 16 amino acids. The V gene's germline CDR1 is KGHSH and CDR2 LQKENI. Germline trimming cut 3 bases from V and 2 bases from J; bases unmatched to any gene: 10.

This sequence joins TRBV9 and TRBJ2-2; TRBD1 matches at 9 bases. This CDR3 has 16 residues. J lost 3 bases, V lost 3 bases, and 6 bases had no gene match. Looked up from germline, CDR1 is SGDLS and CDR2 is YYNGEE. The CDR3 DNA sequence: TGTGCCAGCAGCGCACAGGGGGCTGTCGACACCGGGGAGCTGTTTTTT. Residues: CASSAQGAVDTGELFF.

This chain joins TRBV6-5 and TRBJ2-5, with 10 bases that match TRBD2. Germline CDR1 and CDR2: MNHEY and SVGAGI. With V trimmed by 7 bases and J by 4 bases, 9 bases remained unmatched. The CDR3 runs 15 residues. For the CDR3, the DNA is TGTGCCAGCACCCCAACTAGCGGGGTGGGAGAGACCCAGTACTTC. Protein sequence: CASTPTSGVGETQYF.

The V gene is TRBV15, the J gene TRBJ1-4; TRBD1 aligns across 10 bases. The CDR3 consists of 14 residues. CDR1 and CDR2 (germline): LNHNV, YYDKDF (reference sequence). V was pared by 5 bases and J by 11 bases, with 8 bases of the junction left unmatched. CDR3 sequence reads: CATSDRDRGWKLFF. For the CDR3, the DNA is TGTGCCACCAGCGACCGGGACAGGGGTTGGAAACTGTTTTTT. The full variable domain, its missing parts supplied by reference TRBV15 and TRBJ1-4, is DAMVIQNPRYQVTQFGKPVTLSCSQTLNHNVMYWYQQKSSQAPKLLFHYYDKDFNNEADTPDNFQSRRPNTSFCFLDIRSPGLGDTAMYLCATSDRDRGWKLFFGSGTQLSVL.